The entry below describes one TCR beta chain. The antigen remains undetermined. CDR3 size: 16 residues. V lost 3 bases, J lost 2 bases, and 16 bases lay in between. Germline V CDR1 and CDR2: KGHSH, LQKENI. Healthy Caucasian individuals from Russia aged about 6 to 100 served as donors. The sample is drawn from a study of blood T cells in healthy people across ages. Study-level results: Both naive CD4+ cell counts and diversity were greater in long-lived donors than in aged donors. Since the PBMCs were unsorted, naive and antigen-experienced cells could not be conclusively compared. Observed TCR beta diversity showed a strong correlation with the percentage of naive T cells as measured by flow cytometry.

It was with a sample-barcoded 5' primer and a J-beta primer mix that a second PCR of roughly 7 to 12 cycles was run. MiXCR, applied by TCRdb to the 5' RACE reads, yields one record per CDR3 protein. The table lists 1.5 million or so distinct CDR3 sequences, around 42% of them singletons. This sequence originates from a woman aged 18-35 years in good health. V is TRBV18 and J is TRBJ1-1, with D unresolved. Sequenced sample: blood. The CDR3 bases are TGTGCCAGCTCACCGCCAGCATCAACCAAAAACACTGAAGCTTTCTTT. Protein sequence: CASSPPASTKNTEAFF.